Each of the 31 T cell receptor beta chains below was sequenced from the same sample in a study of early T cells in non-severe SARS-CoV-2 infection. TCRdb called the 5' RACE reads again in MiXCR, with one record for every CDR3 protein. The sample includes tens of thousands of distinct CDR3 sequences, 10% to 15% of them seen just once. Specimen: whole blood. The receptors derive from an adult who was a healthcare worker with PCR-confirmed SARS-CoV-2 infection or an uninfected control (not recorded which).

The chain carries TRBV5-1 and TRBJ1-1; possible D gene TRBD1, 5 bases. Germline V gene lookup returns CDR1 SGHRS and CDR2 YFSETQ. The CDR3 is made up of 15 amino acids. Trimming took off 7 bases at V and 2 bases at J, with 18 bases between the two ends. CDR3 sequence (DNA): TGCGCCAGCGGCCCTGCGCGGGGCCCCAACACTGAAGCTTTCTTT. Its protein product is CASGPARGPNTEAFF.

At least ten counts were recorded for this clonotype. The chain recombines TRBV5-1 with TRBJ1-1; D gene ambiguous. Trimming shortened V by 6 bases and J by 0 bases, and 12 bases separated the two germline ends. Germline CDR1 is SGHRS and CDR2 is YFSETQ. This CDR3 region has 14 residues. CDR3 sequence (DNA): TGCGCCAGCAAGCGGGCGGAGATGAACACTGAAGCTTTCTTT. Amino acid sequence: CASKRAEMNTEAFF.

This chain links TRBV20-1 with TRBJ2-7; D possibly uses TRBD1 or TRBD2 (5 bases each). From germline, CDR1 is DFQATT and CDR2 SNEGSKA (reference sequence). With 1 base removed from V and 0 bases from J, the gap between germline ends came to 16 bases. The CDR3 is 16 residues long. The CDR3 is CSARVPGRPSSYEQYF. CDR3 nucleotide sequence: TGCAGTGCTAGAGTCCCGGGACGGCCGAGCTCCTACGAGCAGTACTTC.

This sequence joins TRBV5-1 and TRBJ1-2; unclear D gene. The CDR3 sequence is 15 residues long. V lost 2 bases to trimming and J lost 6 bases, with 17 bases between them. CDR1 and CDR2 (germline): SGHRS, YFSETQ. Here the CDR3 reads CASSLPGLTRDGYTF. In DNA form, the CDR3 reads TGCGCCAGCAGCTTACCGGGCCTAACAAGGGATGGCTACACCTTC.

The rearrangement uses TRBV3-1 and TRBJ2-7; D is perhaps TRBD2 (6 bases). This CDR3 has 15 residues. Germline CDR1 and CDR2: LGHDT and YNNKEL (reference sequence). Trimming removed 1 base at V and 2 bases at J, with 12 bases between. CDR3 sequence reads: CASSQGGTLTYEQYF. Written as DNA, the CDR3 is TGTGCCAGCAGCCAAGGCGGGACGCTCACCTACGAGCAGTACTTC.

Many counts were recorded for this clonotype. The CDR3: CSALSGIGNTIYF. CDR3 sequence (DNA): TGCAGCGCTTTGTCGGGGATCGGAAACACCATATATTTT. The rearrangement uses TRBV29-1 and TRBJ1-3; D call uncertain. The CDR3 length is 13 residues. V was shortened by 7 bases and J by 4 bases, with 14 bases between the two germline ends. The V gene's germline CDR1 is SQVTM and CDR2 ANQGSEA.

This clonotype was picked up a small number of times. V gene TRBV5-1 combines with J gene TRBJ2-1; D is ambiguous. Germline loops: CDR1 SGHRS, CDR2 YFSETQ. There are 13 residues in the CDR3. The V gene lost 4 bases and the J gene lost 5 bases, with 10 bases spanning the gap. The DNA for the CDR3 is TGCGCCAGCAGCATCGACCAACACAATGAGCAGTTCTTC. This codes for CASSIDQHNEQFF.

This CDR3 reads CASSRDSPPGYTF. CDR3 DNA: TGTGCCAGCAGTCGGGACAGCCCTCCTGGCTACACCTTC. The V gene is TRBV12-3 or TRBV12-4, the J gene TRBJ1-2; 7 positions match TRBD1. The CDR3 runs to 13 residues. V was pared by 5 bases and J by 7 bases, with 7 bases of the junction left unmatched.

CDR3 nucleotide sequence: TGTGCCAGCACCTTCCGACTAGCGGGACAAGAGACCCAGTACTTC. This translates into CASTFRLAGQETQYF. The chain joins TRBV11-1 to TRBJ2-5, with TRBD2 matching over 11 bases. The CDR3 loop spans 15 amino acids. The germline CDR1 and CDR2 sequences are SGHAT and FQDESV (reference sequence). J lost 2 bases, V lost 7 bases, and 6 bases had no gene match.

This clonotype appeared a few times. The V call is TRBV28, the J call TRBJ1-6, with D possibly being TRBD1 (5 bases). This CDR3 contains 14 residues. From germline, CDR1 is MDHEN and CDR2 SYDVKM. With 3 bases removed from V and 10 bases from J, the gap between germline ends came to 13 bases. CDR3 sequence reads: CASSLPPGKSPLHF. The CDR3 DNA is TGTGCCAGCAGTTTGCCTCCAGGGAAATCACCCCTCCACTTT.

This clonotype was seen repeatedly, ten times or more. The chain carries TRBV27 and TRBJ1-1, with 7 positions matching TRBD1. CDR1 and CDR2 (germline): MNHEY, SMNVEV (reference sequence). The CDR3 runs to 14 residues. Losses at the gene ends were 5 bases for V and 2 bases for J; bases not matched to a gene: 5. The CDR3 region has the DNA TGTGCCAGCAGTAGAGACAGGGTAAACACTGAAGCTTTCTTT. This translates into CASSRDRVNTEAFF.

The rearrangement joins TRBV7-8 to TRBJ2-5, with D possibly matching TRBD2 (6 bases). V lost 5 bases and J lost 1, with 17 bases in between. CDR3 length equals 16 residues. In germline, CDR1 is SGHVS, CDR2 FQNEAQ. For the CDR3, the DNA is TGTGCCAGCAGCCCCAATTTGGGGGGATTCCAAGAGACCCAGTACTTC. Protein: CASSPNLGGFQETQYF.

This clonotype was counted between two and nine times. This chain uses TRBV20-1 with TRBJ2-3; D perhaps matches TRBD1 (5 bases). This CDR3 has 18 residues. V gave up 3 bases and J gave up 0 bases, with 22 bases separating them. The V gene's germline CDR1 is DFQATT and CDR2 SNEGSKA (reference sequence). The CDR3 reads CSARGPQSSLTSTDTQYF. Written as DNA, the CDR3 is TGCAGTGCTAGGGGGCCCCAGTCCAGCCTAACTAGCACAGATACGCAGTATTTT.

J is TRBJ2-6 and V is TRBV7-9; the D gene is possibly TRBD1 (6 bases). CDR3 length: 18 amino acids. Germline V gene lookup returns CDR1 SEHNR and CDR2 FQNEAQ (reference sequence). The germline V and J ends were trimmed by 3 bases and 4 bases, with 19 bases remaining between them. The CDR3 sequence is CASSFHLTGLSGANVLTF. The CDR3 DNA is TGTGCCAGCAGCTTTCACCTGACAGGTTTGTCGGGGGCCAACGTCCTGACTTTC. The complete variable domain, with remaining parts taken from reference TRBV7-9 and TRBJ2-6, reads DTGVSQNPRHKITKRGQNVTFRCDPISEHNRLYWYRQTLGQGPEFLTYFQNEAQLEKSRLLSDRFSAERPKGSFSTLEIQRTEQGDSAMYLCASSFHLTGLSGANVLTFGAGSRLTVL.

V is TRBV24-1 and J is TRBJ2-3, with 15 bases aligning to TRBD2. Germline lookup yields CDR1 KGHDR and CDR2 SFDVKD. CDR3 size: 16 residues. After removal of 4 bases from V and 10 bases from J, the junction contained 8 bases not matched to a gene. The chain's CDR3 is CATSDRTSGRGSSQYF. For the CDR3, the DNA is TGTGCCACCAGTGACCGGACTAGCGGGAGGGGGTCATCGCAGTATTTT.

To note about this clonotype: Because it lacks the conserved phenylalanine or tryptophan at the end, this CDR3 is likely a read error. The chain uses TRBV9 and TRBJ2-1, with 11 bases that match TRBD2. Germline V gene lookup returns CDR1 SGDLS and CDR2 YYNGEE. The CDR3 extends over 15 amino acids. With 4 bases clipped from V and 4 bases from J, the junction kept 4 bases outside the gene matches. For the CDR3, the DNA is TGTGCCAGCAGCCCGGGACTAGCGGATTACAATGAGCAGTTCATC. Protein sequence: CASSPGLADYNEQFI.

This clonotype has more than one count but fewer than ten. The rearrangement uses TRBV9 and TRBJ2-7; 8 positions agree with TRBD2. Germline CDR1 and CDR2: SGDLS and YYNGEE. Unmatched junction bases numbered 9, after V lost 4 bases and J lost 3 bases. The CDR3 is made up of 15 amino acids. The CDR3 region is CASSRGLDSRYEQYF. The CDR3 DNA reads as TGTGCCAGCAGCCGGGGACTAGACTCACGCTACGAGCAGTACTTC.

In this sample, this clonotype turned up once. A much more abundant neighbour one base away suggests this may be a read error. The chain has TRBV12-3 or TRBV12-4 and TRBJ1-3; TRBD1 matches at 7 bases. This CDR3 is 15 amino acids long. The ends lost 3 bases at V and 4 bases at J; junction bases unmatched: 6. The CDR3 bases are TGTGCCAGCAGTTTTTCGTTGGACAGGGGAAACACCATATATTTT. It encodes CASSFSLDRGNTIYF.

CDR3 nucleotide sequence: TGTGCCAGCAGTGGACTAGCGGGAGGTACCGGGGAGCTGTTTTTT. Its protein product is CASSGLAGGTGELFF. The chain uses TRBV2 and TRBJ2-2; 13 bases align to TRBD2. The CDR3 sequence is 15 residues long. CDR1 and CDR2 (germline): SNHLY, FYNNEI. Germline trimming cut 4 bases from V and 5 bases from J; bases unmatched to any gene: 1.

As concerns this clonotype: One end of the junction varies from germline; a read error may be responsible. The rearrangement links TRBV18 to TRBJ2-5; 7 nucleotides line up with TRBD1. The CDR3 totals 13 residues. Germline CDR1 is KGHSH and CDR2 is LQKENI. The CDR3 loop reads CASSPGQQEIQYF. The CDR3 DNA reads as TGTGCCAGCTCACCGGGACAGCAAGAGATCCAGTACTTC.

A few counts support this clonotype. V and J are TRBV29-1 and TRBJ2-3; 11 bases line up with TRBD2. Germline CDR1 and CDR2: SQVTM and ANQGSEA. This CDR3 is 14 amino acids long. The V and J ends lost 6 bases and 5 bases, in that order; junction bases with no gene match: 7. This CDR3 reads CSVLSGGARDTQYF. Written as DNA, the CDR3 is TGCAGCGTCCTTAGCGGGGGGGCCCGAGATACGCAGTATTTT.

This clonotype was detected a few times. The rearrangement joins TRBV6-1 to TRBJ1-5, with unresolved D. Between the trimmed V and J ends, which lost 2 bases and 0 bases, there was a span of 11 bases. CDR3 length: 16 residues. Per germline, CDR1 MNHNS and CDR2 SASEGT. The CDR3 reads CASSETLSYSNQPQHF. CDR3 in DNA: TGTGCCAGCAGTGAAACTCTATCATATAGCAATCAGCCCCAGCATTTT.

This clonotype was seen a few times. The V and J genes are TRBV28 and TRBJ2-7; D not certain. V was clipped by 1 base and J by 2 bases, with 9 bases between them. Germline-derived CDR1 and CDR2 are MDHEN and SYDVKM. The CDR3 covers 14 residues. The CDR3 sequence: CASSLSLPTYEQYF. CDR3 DNA: TGTGCCAGCAGTTTATCCCTACCAACCTACGAGCAGTACTTC. The full variable domain, in which reference TRBV28 and TRBJ2-7 provide the parts outside the CDR3, is DVKVTQSSRYLVKRTGEKVFLECVQDMDHENMFWYRQDPGLGLRLIYFSYDVKMKEKGDIPEGYSVSREKKERFSLILESASTNQTSMYLCASSLSLPTYEQYFGPGTRLTVT.

This clonotype was counted at least ten times. This rearrangement joins TRBV6-1 to TRBJ2-6; D is unresolved. V lost 3 bases and J 3 bases, leaving 12 bases between the germline ends. The germline V gene encodes CDR1 MNHNS and CDR2 SASEGT. This CDR3 is 16 amino acids long. The CDR3 region is CASSDGSFFGANVLTF. The DNA of the CDR3 is TGTGCCAGCAGTGATGGCAGCTTTTTTGGGGCCAACGTCCTGACTTTC.

This clonotype was picked up many times. The V and J genes are TRBV20-1 and TRBJ2-2; 7 bases agree with TRBD1. This CDR3 comprises 14 residues. The germline V gene encodes CDR1 DFQATT and CDR2 SNEGSKA (reference sequence). The V gene end was trimmed by 6 bases and the J gene end by 5 bases; junction bases not matched to a gene: 9. CDR3 sequence reads: CSAPDRLGTGELFF. CDR3 DNA: TGCAGTGCCCCGGACAGGTTGGGGACCGGGGAGCTGTTTTTT.

V is TRBV5-4 and J is TRBJ1-1, with a weak D call TRBD1 (5 bases). Germline CDR1 and CDR2: SGHNT and YYREEE (reference sequence). The CDR3 length is 15 residues. Trimming removed 2 bases at V and 2 bases at J, with 13 bases between. DNA for the CDR3: TGTGCCAGCAGCTTTTCAGTGGGGGGAAACACTGAAGCTTTCTTT. The encoded protein is CASSFSVGGNTEAFF.

This clonotype has more than one count but fewer than ten. This chain joins TRBV18 and TRBJ1-6, with D tentatively TRBD1 (6 bases). The CDR3 consists of 15 residues. V was clipped by 3 bases and J by 7 bases, with 13 bases between them. From germline, CDR1 is KGHSH and CDR2 LQKENI. CDR3 in amino acids: CASSPGTGSNSPLHF. Here the CDR3 DNA reads TGTGCCAGCTCACCTGGCACAGGGAGCAATTCACCCCTCCACTTT. Filled out from reference TRBV18 and TRBJ1-6, the complete variable domain reads NAGVMQNPRHLVRRRGQEARLRCSPMKGHSHVYWYRQLPEEGLKFMVYLQKENIIDESGMPKERFSAEFPKEGPSILRIQQVVRGDSAAYFCASSPGTGSNSPLHFGNGTRLTVT.

This clonotype was recorded at least ten times. The rearrangement links TRBV28 to TRBJ2-7; tentative D call: TRBD2 (6 bases). Trimming removed 3 bases from V and 3 bases from J, with 9 bases in between. This CDR3 is 13 amino acids long. Per the germline V gene, CDR1 is MDHEN and CDR2 is SYDVKM. DNA for the CDR3: TGTGCCAGCAGTTTGGGCGGGAACTACGAGCAGTACTTC. Amino acids: CASSLGGNYEQYF.

CDR3 residues: CSASRGPSNTEAFF. The DNA for the CDR3 is TGCAGTGCTAGCAGGGGGCCGTCGAACACTGAAGCTTTCTTT. The rearrangement uses TRBV20-1 and TRBJ1-1, with TRBD1 identical over 8 bases. Germline CDR1 and CDR2: DFQATT and SNEGSKA (reference sequence). The ends lost 3 bases at V and 1 base at J; junction bases unmatched: 4. The CDR3 is made up of 14 amino acids.

The gene calls are TRBV5-1 and TRBJ1-2, with 7 bases fitting TRBD1. Trimming cost V 4 bases and J 6 bases; bases outside gene matches: 15. CDR3 length equals 16 residues. Looked up from germline, CDR1 is SGHRS and CDR2 is YFSETQ. The CDR3 protein is CASSQGQEISFHGYTF. CDR3 bases: TGCGCCAGCAGCCAAGGACAGGAGATTTCCTTCCATGGCTACACCTTC.

This clonotype was counted between two and nine times. This chain joins TRBV5-4 and TRBJ2-7; D is perhaps TRBD2 (6 bases). This CDR3 has 15 amino acids. Germline CDR1 and CDR2: SGHNT and YYREEE (reference sequence). V was cut by 4 bases and J by 3 bases, with 17 bases left in between. The chain's CDR3 is CASSAGGVKDYEQYF. CDR3 DNA sequence: TGTGCCAGCAGCGCCGGGGGAGTCAAAGACTACGAGCAGTACTTC.